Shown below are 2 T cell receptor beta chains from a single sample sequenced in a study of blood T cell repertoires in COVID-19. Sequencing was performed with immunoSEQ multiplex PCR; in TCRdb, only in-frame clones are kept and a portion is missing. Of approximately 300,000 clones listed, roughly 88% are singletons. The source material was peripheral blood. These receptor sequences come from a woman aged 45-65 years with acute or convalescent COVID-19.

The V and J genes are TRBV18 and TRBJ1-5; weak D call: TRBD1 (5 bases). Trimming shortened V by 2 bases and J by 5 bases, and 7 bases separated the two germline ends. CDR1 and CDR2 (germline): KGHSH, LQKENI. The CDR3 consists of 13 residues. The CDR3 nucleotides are TGTGCCAGCTCACCAGGGGCTGATCAGCCCCAGCATTTT. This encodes CASSPGADQPQHF.

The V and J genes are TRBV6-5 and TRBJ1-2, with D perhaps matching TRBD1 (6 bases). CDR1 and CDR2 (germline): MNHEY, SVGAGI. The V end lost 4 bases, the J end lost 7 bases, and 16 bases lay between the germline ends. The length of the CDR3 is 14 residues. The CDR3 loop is CASSSGQRSAGYTF. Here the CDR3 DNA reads TGTGCCAGCAGTTCCGGACAGAGAAGCGCTGGCTACACCTTC.